The 22 T cell receptor beta chains below come from one sample, sequenced in a study of blood T cells in healthy people across ages. Through a sample-barcoded 5' primer and a J-beta primer mix, a second PCR was run for about 6 to 12 cycles. TCRdb reprocessed the 5' RACE reads with MiXCR, giving one entry per CDR3 protein. The sample has some 940,000 distinct CDR3 sequences; under 35% are singletons. This sample was shared with a second study, whose subject was T cells of mothers and their children.

The source material was blood. These receptors all come from a woman aged 40 to 50 in good health.

This clonotype was seen a handful of times. The chain links TRBV6-5 to TRBJ2-3; 9 nucleotides match TRBD1. The CDR3 length is 15 residues. After removal of 7 bases from V and 0 bases from J, the junction contained 5 bases not matched to a gene. CDR1 is MNHEY and CDR2 is SVGAGI in the germline V gene. The chain's CDR3 is CASKQGASSTDTQYF. The CDR3 bases are TGTGCCAGCAAACAGGGGGCCTCTAGCACAGATACGCAGTATTTT.

This clonotype has only a few counts. The chain uses TRBV7-2 and TRBJ2-3, with TRBD2 identical over 8 bases. J lost 2 bases, V lost 3 bases, and 10 bases had no gene match. The germline CDR1 and CDR2 sequences are SGHTA and FQGNSA. This CDR3 comprises 17 residues. In nucleotides, the CDR3 is TGTGCCAGCAGCTTGCCCTTTAGCGGGGCGGCCACAGATACGCAGTATTTT. Its protein is CASSLPFSGAATDTQYF.

On this clonotype itself: A much larger clone lies a single base off, so this may be a read error. This chain links TRBV29-1 with TRBJ1-2; 7 nucleotides agree with TRBD1. The J segment lost 6 bases and the V segment lost 7 bases, leaving 5 bases of the junction unmatched. The CDR3 has 11 residues. The germline gives CDR1 SQVTM, CDR2 ANQGSEA. The CDR3, as DNA: TGCAGCGGACAGGGCCCTGATGGCTACACCTTC. Residues: CSGQGPDGYTF.

This clonotype was seen many times. A junction end diverges from the germline sequence, so it may reflect a read error. This rearrangement joins TRBV20-1 to TRBJ2-7, with 7 bases identical to TRBD1. Germline values: CDR1 DFQATT, CDR2 SNEGSKA (reference sequence). This CDR3 has 13 residues. CDR3 DNA: TGCAGCGCTAATGACAGGGATTCCTACGAGCAGTACTTC. This codes for CSANDRDSYEQYF.

The CDR3 region has the DNA TGTGCCAGCAGTTCGACGTCAGCTGTATATGGCTACACCTTC. This sequence encodes CASSSTSAVYGYTF. This sequence joins TRBV28 and TRBJ1-2; no firm D call. Trimming cost V 4 bases and J 5 bases, with 14 bases left between them. The CDR3 runs 14 residues. Germline V gene sequence: CDR1 MDHEN, CDR2 SYDVKM.

The chain recombines TRBV7-2 with TRBJ1-1; D not resolved. The germline gives CDR1 SGHTA, CDR2 FQGNSA. CDR3 length: 15 residues. The V and J ends lost 2 bases and 5 bases respectively, with 15 bases between them. CDR3 DNA sequence: TGTGCCAGCAGCTTACAGCCGGGTAGAAGTACTGAAGCTTTCTTT. This encodes CASSLQPGRSTEAFF.

This chain links TRBV5-1 with TRBJ1-1, with D perhaps matching TRBD1 (5 bases). In germline, CDR1 is SGHRS, CDR2 YFSETQ. Between the trimmed V and J ends, which lost 0 bases and 7 bases, there was a span of 10 bases. CDR3 size: 13 residues. In DNA form, the CDR3 reads TGCGCCAGCAGCTTGGCCGGGGGGAATGAAGCTTTCTTT. This codes for CASSLAGGNEAFF. The whole variable domain, remainder taken from reference TRBV5-1 and TRBJ1-1, is KAGVTQTPRYLIKTRGQQVTLSCSPISGHRSVSWYQQTPGQGLQFLFEYFSETQRNKGNFPGRFSGRQFSNSRSEMNVSTLELGDSALYLCASSLAGGNEAFFGQGTRLTVV.

The chain has TRBV21-1 and TRBJ2-1; the table's D call, TRBD1, was not checked against the DNA. TRBV21-1 has pseudogene status. The CDR3 runs to 15 residues. As DNA, the CDR3 is TGTGCCAGCAGCAAAGCCCCCGAGGGGTTTTACGAGCAGTTCTTC. Translation: CASSKAPEGFYEQFF.

This sequence joins TRBV25-1 and TRBJ2-7, with TRBD2 matching 9 bases. The CDR3 sequence is 16 residues long. J was trimmed by 3 bases and V by 3 bases; bases with no gene match: 9. Germline CDR1 and CDR2: MGHDK and SYGVNS. The CDR3 is CASSESSGTSIYEQYF. The CDR3 DNA reads TGTGCCAGCAGTGAGAGCTCCGGGACTAGCATCTACGAGCAGTACTTC.

As for this clonotype: One base away lies a much larger clone, so this may be a sequencing read error. The chain combines TRBV14 with TRBJ2-7; no clear D. Germline V gene sequence: CDR1 SGHDN, CDR2 FVKESK. The V and J ends lost 6 bases and 1 base respectively, with 10 bases between them. The CDR3 totals 13 residues. CDR3 DNA sequence: TGTGCCAGCAGGGATTACCTTTCCTACGAGCAGTACTTC. It specifies CASRDYLSYEQYF.

This clonotype was detected a few times. V usage is TRBV18 and J usage is TRBJ1-2; 10 nucleotides match TRBD1. Per germline, CDR1 KGHSH and CDR2 LQKENI. Trimming at V came to 2 bases and at J to 3 bases, leaving 6 bases not matched to a gene. The CDR3 length is 16 residues. The CDR3: CASSPFMTGGDYGYTF. The CDR3 DNA follows: TGTGCCAGCTCACCATTTATGACAGGGGGCGACTATGGCTACACCTTC.

This clonotype was counted at least ten times. The chain carries TRBV4-3 and TRBJ2-7, with 7 bases aligning to TRBD2. The CDR3 consists of 15 residues. Germline V gene lookup returns CDR1 LGHNA and CDR2 YSLEER. Germline trimming cut 0 bases from V and 4 bases from J; bases unmatched to any gene: 6. DNA of the CDR3: TGCGCCAGCAGCCAAGATTTCCAGGGAGGGTACGAGCAGTACTTC. Its protein product is CASSQDFQGGYEQYF.

This clonotype was detected ten times or more. The CDR3 loop is CASRDRGRTDTQYF. CDR3 coding DNA: TGCGCCAGCAGAGATCGGGGGCGCACAGATACGCAGTATTTT. The rearrangement joins TRBV4-1 to TRBJ2-3, with D perhaps matching TRBD1 or TRBD2 (6 bases each). Germline CDR1 and CDR2: MGHRA and YSYEKL. CDR3 length equals 14 residues. Trimming stripped 6 bases from V and 1 base from J, with 11 bases between.

To note about this clonotype: One end of the junction does not line up with germline, which may come from a read error. The chain couples TRBV12-3 or TRBV12-4 to TRBJ2-3; D ambiguous. This CDR3 region has 14 residues. The CDR3 DNA reads TGTGCCAGCAGTTTAAGAGTGCGCACAGATGCGCAGTATTTT. It yields the protein CASSLRVRTDAQYF.

On this clonotype: A much larger clone differs from this one at a single base, so this may be a read error. This chain joins TRBV20-1 and TRBJ1-2; TRBD1 aligns across 9 bases. CDR3 length: 15 amino acids. Germline V lookup: CDR1 DFQATT, CDR2 SNEGSKA (reference sequence). The CDR3 coding sequence is TGCAGTGCTAGAGATAACAGGGGGCCAGCCTATGGCCACACCTTC. It translates to CSARDNRGPAYGHTF.

This clonotype has a count of ten or more. The CDR3 coding sequence is TGCGCCAGCAGCTTGGAGGGTTACAACACTGAAGCTTTCTTT. This gives the protein CASSLEGYNTEAFF. The V gene is TRBV5-1, the J gene TRBJ1-1, with D unclear. The V end lost 0 bases, the J end lost 2 bases, and 8 bases lay between the germline ends. Germline CDR1 and CDR2: SGHRS and YFSETQ. CDR3 length: 14 amino acids.

This clonotype was observed a handful of times. This chain connects TRBV5-5 to TRBJ2-1; tentative D call: TRBD2 (5 bases). V was trimmed by 2 bases and J by 7 bases, leaving 13 bases between them. The CDR3 length is 14 residues. CDR1 SGHKS and CDR2 YYEKEE come from the germline V gene (reference sequence). The CDR3 spells CASSLRNTGNEQFF. CDR3 DNA: TGTGCCAGCAGCTTACGGAACACGGGGAATGAGCAGTTCTTC. The full variable domain, with the rest looked up from reference TRBV5-5 and TRBJ2-1, is DAGVTQSPTHLIKTRGQQVTLRCSPISGHKSVSWYQQVLGQGPQFIFQYYEKEERGRGNFPDRFSARQFPNYSSELNVNALLLGDSALYLCASSLRNTGNEQFFGPGTRLTVL.

This clonotype was counted ten times or more. The chain employs TRBV15 and TRBJ2-1; 9 bases are shared with TRBD2. From germline, CDR1 is LNHNV and CDR2 YYDKDF (reference sequence). V dropped 4 bases and J dropped 0; count of bases not matched to a gene: 7. The CDR3 spans 17 residues. CDR3 nucleotides: TGTGCCACCAGCACCAGAGCGGGGGGACCCTCCTACAATGAGCAGTTCTTC. As protein: CATSTRAGGPSYNEQFF.

The chain has TRBV6-2 or TRBV6-3 and TRBJ2-3, with 11 bases fitting TRBD2. J was trimmed by 4 bases and V by 8 bases; bases with no gene match: 5. This CDR3 is built from 14 residues. CDR1 is MNHEY and CDR2 is SVGEGT in the germline V gene. The CDR3 region has the DNA TGTGCCAGCTATAGCGGGGGGGCCGCAGATACGCAGTATTTT. It specifies CASYSGGAADTQYF.

The V gene is TRBV7-2, the J gene TRBJ2-6; 11 bases match TRBD2. Germline V gene lookup returns CDR1 SGHTA and CDR2 FQGNSA. This CDR3 has 19 amino acids. V lost 0 bases to trimming and J lost 2 bases; unmatched junction nucleotides: 6. The CDR3 DNA is TGTGCCAGCAGCTTAGCCCCTAGCGGGGGGTCTGCTGGGGCCAACGTCCTGACTTTC. As protein: CASSLAPSGGSAGANVLTF.

The CDR3 DNA reads TGTGCCAGCAGTACAGGACAGGGGTTATACATTCAGTACTTC. Its protein is CASSTGQGLYIQYF. The V call is TRBV6-2 or TRBV6-3, the J call TRBJ2-4, with 9 bases aligning to TRBD1. This CDR3 has 14 amino acids. J lost 8 bases, V lost 5 bases, and 7 bases had no gene match. Germline V lookup: CDR1 MNHEY, CDR2 SVGEGT.

Turning to this clonotype: At one end the junction does not follow the germline gene, possibly because of a read error. This rearrangement joins TRBV6-1 to TRBJ2-4; D gene uncertain. CDR1 and CDR2 from the germline V gene are MNHNS and SASEGT. The CDR3 is made up of 14 amino acids. The chain's CDR3 is CAGSEPPTGNIQYF. The DNA of the CDR3 is TGTGCCGGCAGTGAACCACCGACGGGAAACATTCAGTACTTC.